This entry concerns a single TCR beta chain. As yet, its antigen is unknown. This CDR3 spans 14 amino acids. Germline V lookup: CDR1 MNHEY, CDR2 SVGAGI. V was clipped by 3 bases and J by 3 bases, with 9 bases between them. The sample comes from a study of cytomegalovirus exposure and HLA in healthy donors. PCR was performed using 60 Vbeta and 13 Jbeta primers. The data were produced by immunoSEQ multiplex PCR, yet TCRdb's version contains in-frame clones alone and is incomplete. This table has approximately 190,000 clones, around 85% appearing once. General study findings and limits: The classifier, whose performance was assessed in both the original and validation cohorts, reportedly diagnosed cytomegalovirus status with high specificity and sensitivity. Donors belonging to an Asian-associated ancestry cluster reportedly showed fewer N-insertions in productive TCRs than the roughly 700-donor mean, according to what a later analysis found.

Sequences were obtained from PBMCs. The chain recombines TRBV6-5 with TRBJ1-5; D gene unclear. This TCR was recovered from a man between 40 and 49 years old in good health and CMV-seropositive. The CDR3 DNA is TGTGCCAGCAGTTATGCAGGCGCCAATCAGCCCCAGCATTTT. Translating it yields CASSYAGANQPQHF.